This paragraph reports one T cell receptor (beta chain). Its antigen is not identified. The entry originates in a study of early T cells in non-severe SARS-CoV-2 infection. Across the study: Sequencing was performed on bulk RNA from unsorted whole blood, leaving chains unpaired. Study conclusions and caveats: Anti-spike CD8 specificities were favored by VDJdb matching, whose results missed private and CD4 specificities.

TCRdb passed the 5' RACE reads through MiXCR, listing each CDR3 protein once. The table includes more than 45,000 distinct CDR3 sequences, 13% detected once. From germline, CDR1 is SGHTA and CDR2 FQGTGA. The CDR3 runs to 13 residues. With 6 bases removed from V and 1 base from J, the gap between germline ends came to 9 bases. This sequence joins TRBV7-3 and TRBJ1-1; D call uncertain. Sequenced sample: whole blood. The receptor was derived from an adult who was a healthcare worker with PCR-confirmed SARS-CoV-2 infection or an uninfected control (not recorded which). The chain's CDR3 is CASRQDWNTEAFF. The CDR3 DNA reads TGTGCCAGCAGGCAAGACTGGAACACTGAAGCTTTCTTT.